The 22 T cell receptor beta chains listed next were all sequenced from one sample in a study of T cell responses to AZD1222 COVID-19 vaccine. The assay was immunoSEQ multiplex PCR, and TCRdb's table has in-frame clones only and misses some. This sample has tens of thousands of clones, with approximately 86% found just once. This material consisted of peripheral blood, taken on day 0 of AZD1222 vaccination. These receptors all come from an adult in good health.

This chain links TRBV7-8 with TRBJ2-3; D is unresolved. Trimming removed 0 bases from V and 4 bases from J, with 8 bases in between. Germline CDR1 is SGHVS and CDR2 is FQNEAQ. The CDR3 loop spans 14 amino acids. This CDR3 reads CASSLAQGSDTQYF. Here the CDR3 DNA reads TGTGCCAGCAGCTTAGCGCAAGGATCAGATACGCAGTATTTT.

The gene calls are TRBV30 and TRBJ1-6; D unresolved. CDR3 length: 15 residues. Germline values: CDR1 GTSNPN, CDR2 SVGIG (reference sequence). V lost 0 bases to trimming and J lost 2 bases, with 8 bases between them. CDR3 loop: CAWSVSGTYNSPLHF. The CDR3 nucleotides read TGTGCCTGGAGTGTATCGGGGACCTATAATTCACCCCTCCACTTT. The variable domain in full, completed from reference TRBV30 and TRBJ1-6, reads SQTIHQWPATLVQPVGSPLSLECTVEGTSNPNLYWYRQAAGRGLQLLFYSVGIGQISSEVPQNLSASRPQDRQFILSSKKLLLSDSGFYLCAWSVSGTYNSPLHFGNGTRLTVT.

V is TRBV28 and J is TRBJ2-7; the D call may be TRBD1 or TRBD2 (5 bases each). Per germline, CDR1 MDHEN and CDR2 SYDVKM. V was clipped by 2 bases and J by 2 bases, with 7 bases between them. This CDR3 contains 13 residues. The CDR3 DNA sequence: TGTGCCAGCAGTTTAGGGGGTACCTACGAGCAGTACTTC. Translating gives CASSLGGTYEQYF. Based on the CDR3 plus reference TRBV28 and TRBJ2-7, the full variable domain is DVKVTQSSRYLVKRTGEKVFLECVQDMDHENMFWYRQDPGLGLRLIYFSYDVKMKEKGDIPEGYSVSREKKERFSLILESASTNQTSMYLCASSLGGTYEQYFGPGTRLTVT.

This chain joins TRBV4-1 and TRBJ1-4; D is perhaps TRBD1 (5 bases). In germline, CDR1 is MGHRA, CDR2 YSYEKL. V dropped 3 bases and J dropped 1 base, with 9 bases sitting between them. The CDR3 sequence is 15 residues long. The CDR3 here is CASSQTGGTNEKLFF. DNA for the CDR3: TGCGCCAGCAGCCAGACGGGGGGAACTAATGAAAAACTGTTTTTT.

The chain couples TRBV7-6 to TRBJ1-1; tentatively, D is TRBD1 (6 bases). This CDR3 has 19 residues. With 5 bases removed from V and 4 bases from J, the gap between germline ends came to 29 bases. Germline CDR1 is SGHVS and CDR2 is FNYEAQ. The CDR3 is CASSNRRNGGRPLGTEAFF. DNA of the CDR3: TGTGCCAGCAGCAACCGGCGTAACGGGGGCCGCCCTTTGGGCACTGAAGCTTTCTTT. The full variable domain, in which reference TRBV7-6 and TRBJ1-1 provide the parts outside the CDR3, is GAGVSQSPRYKVTKRGQDVALRCDPISGHVSLYWYRQALGQGPEFLTYFNYEAQQDKSGLPNDRFSAERPEGSISTLTIQRTEQRDSAMYRCASSNRRNGGRPLGTEAFFGQGTRLTVV.

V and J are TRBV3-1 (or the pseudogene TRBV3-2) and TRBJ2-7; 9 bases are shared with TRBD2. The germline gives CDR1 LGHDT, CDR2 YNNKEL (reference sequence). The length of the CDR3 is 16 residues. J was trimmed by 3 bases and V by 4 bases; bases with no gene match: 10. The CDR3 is CASSPPYSGSGYEQYF. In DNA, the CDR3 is TGTGCCAGCAGCCCCCCCTATAGCGGGAGTGGCTACGAGCAGTACTTC.

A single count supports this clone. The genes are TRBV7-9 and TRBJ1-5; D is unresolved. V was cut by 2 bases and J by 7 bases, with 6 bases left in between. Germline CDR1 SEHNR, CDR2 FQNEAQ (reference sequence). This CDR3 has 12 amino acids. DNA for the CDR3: TGTGCCAGCAGCTTACTGGGCCAGCCCCAGCATTTT. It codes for CASSLLGQPQHF.

CDR3 sequence (DNA): TGTGCCAGTAGTATTAGCGGGGGCAATCAGCCCCAGCATTTT. This sequence encodes CASSISGGNQPQHF. The V gene is TRBV19, the J gene TRBJ1-5; D gene ambiguous. The CDR3 extends over 14 amino acids. CDR1 LNHDA and CDR2 SQIVND come from the germline V gene (reference sequence). The ends were cut back, 3 bases at V and 2 bases at J, with 8 bases in the middle.

CDR3 bases: TGTGCCAGCAGTTCCTGGACAGGGGCGGTGTCTAATGAAAAACTGTTTTTT. Amino acid sequence: CASSSWTGAVSNEKLFF. V usage is TRBV28 and J usage is TRBJ1-4; TRBD1 matches 9 bases. The CDR3 has 17 amino acids. CDR1 MDHEN and CDR2 SYDVKM come from the germline V gene. V trimming: 4 bases; J trimming: 3 bases; junction bases outside the gene matches: 9.

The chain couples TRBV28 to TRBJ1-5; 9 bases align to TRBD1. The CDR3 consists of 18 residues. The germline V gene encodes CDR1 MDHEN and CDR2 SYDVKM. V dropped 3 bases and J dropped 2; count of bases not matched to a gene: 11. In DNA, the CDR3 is TGTGCCAGCAGTTTTTATGGGACAGGGTATCGCGGCAATCAGCCCCAGCATTTT. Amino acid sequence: CASSFYGTGYRGNQPQHF.

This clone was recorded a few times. CDR3 sequence: CASSLGASKDGELFF. As DNA, the CDR3 is TGTGCCAGCAGCTTAGGCGCTAGTAAGGACGGGGAGCTGTTTTTT. The chain combines TRBV7-9 with TRBJ2-2; D remains ambiguous. Germline values: CDR1 SEHNR, CDR2 FQNEAQ (reference sequence). Deletions cut 1 base from V and 7 bases from J, with 13 bases between. The CDR3 consists of 15 residues. The whole variable domain, filled in from reference TRBV7-9 and TRBJ2-2, reads DTGVSQNPRHKITKRGQNVTFRCDPISEHNRLYWYRQTLGQGPEFLTYFQNEAQLEKSRLLSDRFSAERPKGSFSTLEIQRTEQGDSAMYLCASSLGASKDGELFFGEGSRLTVL.

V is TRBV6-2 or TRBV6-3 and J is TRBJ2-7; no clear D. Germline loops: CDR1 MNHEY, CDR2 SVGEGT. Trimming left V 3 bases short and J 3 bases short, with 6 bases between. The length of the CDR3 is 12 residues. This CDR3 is CASSYGVYEQYF. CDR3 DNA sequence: TGTGCCAGCAGTTATGGGGTCTACGAGCAGTACTTC.

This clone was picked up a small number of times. The CDR3 DNA is TGTGCCAGCACCACCCGGCAATACCCAGATACGCAGTATTTT. Translation: CASTTRQYPDTQYF. This sequence joins TRBV6-5 and TRBJ2-3; D is ambiguous. Germline CDR1 is MNHEY and CDR2 is SVGAGI. The CDR3 contains 14 residues. V dropped 7 bases and J dropped 4 bases, with 15 bases sitting between them.

CDR3 in amino acids: CATSQPNQPQHF. The CDR3 DNA reads as TGTGCCACCAGCCAACCCAATCAGCCCCAGCATTTT. V gene TRBV15 combines with J gene TRBJ1-5; D unclear. Germline-derived CDR1 and CDR2 are LNHNV and YYDKDF (reference sequence). The CDR3 covers 12 residues. V shed 5 bases and J shed 3 bases, with 5 bases lying between them.

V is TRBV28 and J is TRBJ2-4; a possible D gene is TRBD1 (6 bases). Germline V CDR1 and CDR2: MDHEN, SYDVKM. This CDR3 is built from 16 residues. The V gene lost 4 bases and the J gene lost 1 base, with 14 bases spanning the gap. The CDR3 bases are TGTGCCAGCAGTTCTCAGGGGTTCGGGGCCAAAAACATTCAGTACTTC. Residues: CASSSQGFGAKNIQYF.

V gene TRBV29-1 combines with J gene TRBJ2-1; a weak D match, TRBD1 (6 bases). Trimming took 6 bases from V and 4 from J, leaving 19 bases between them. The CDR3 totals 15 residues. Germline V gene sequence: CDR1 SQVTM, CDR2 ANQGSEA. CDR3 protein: CSVPGHLIGYNEQFF. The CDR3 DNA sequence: TGCAGCGTGCCGGGACACCTAATCGGTTACAATGAGCAGTTCTTC.

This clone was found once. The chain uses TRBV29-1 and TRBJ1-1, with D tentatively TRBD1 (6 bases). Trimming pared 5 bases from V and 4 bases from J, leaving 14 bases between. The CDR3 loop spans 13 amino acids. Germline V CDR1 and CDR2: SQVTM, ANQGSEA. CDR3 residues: CSVISGVVTEAFF. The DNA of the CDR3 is TGCAGCGTTATATCAGGGGTGGTCACTGAAGCTTTCTTT.

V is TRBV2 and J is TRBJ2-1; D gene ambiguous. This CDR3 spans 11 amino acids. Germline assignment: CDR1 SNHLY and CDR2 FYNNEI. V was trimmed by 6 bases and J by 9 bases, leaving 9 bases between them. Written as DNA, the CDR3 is TGTGCCAGCAGGCTAGGTGCTGAGCAGTTCTTC. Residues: CASRLGAEQFF.

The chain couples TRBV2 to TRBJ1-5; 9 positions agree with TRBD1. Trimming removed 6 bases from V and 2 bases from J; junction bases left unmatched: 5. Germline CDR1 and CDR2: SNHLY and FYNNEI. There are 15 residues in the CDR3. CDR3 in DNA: TGTGCCAGCAGCGAACGGACAGGGGGCAATCAGCCCCAGCATTTT. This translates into CASSERTGGNQPQHF. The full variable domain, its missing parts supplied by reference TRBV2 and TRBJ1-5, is EPEVTQTPSHQVTQMGQEVILRCVPISNHLYFYWYRQILGQKVEFLVSFYNNEISEKSEIFDDQFSVERPDGSNFTLKIRSTKLEDSAMYFCASSERTGGNQPQHFGDGTRLSIL.

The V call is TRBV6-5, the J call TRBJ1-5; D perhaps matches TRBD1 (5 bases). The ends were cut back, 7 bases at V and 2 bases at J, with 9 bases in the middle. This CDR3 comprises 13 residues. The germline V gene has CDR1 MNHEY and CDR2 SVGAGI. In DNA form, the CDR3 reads TGTGCCAGCATCCGGGACGGCAATCAGCCCCAGCATTTT. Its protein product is CASIRDGNQPQHF.

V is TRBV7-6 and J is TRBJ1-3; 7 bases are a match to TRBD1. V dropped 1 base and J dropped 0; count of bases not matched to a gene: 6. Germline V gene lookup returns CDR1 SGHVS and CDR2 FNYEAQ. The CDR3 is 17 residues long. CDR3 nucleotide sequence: TGTGCCAGCAGCTTAGGAGGGGGCCGGCTCTCTGGAAACACCATATATTTT. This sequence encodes CASSLGGGRLSGNTIYF.

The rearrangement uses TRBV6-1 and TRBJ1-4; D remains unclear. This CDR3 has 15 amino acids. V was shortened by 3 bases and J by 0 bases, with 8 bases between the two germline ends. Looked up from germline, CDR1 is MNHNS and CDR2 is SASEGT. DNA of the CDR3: TGTGCCAGCAGTGATCGACAATCAACTAATGAAAAACTGTTTTTT. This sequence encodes CASSDRQSTNEKLFF.